A single sample gave rise to the 7 T cell receptor beta chains below, sequenced in a study of shared clonotypes between healthy human individuals. The naive CD8 subset, CD45RO-negative cells positively selected for CCR7, excluded terminally differentiated effector memory CD45RA+ cells. Profiled with immunoSEQ multiplex PCR; TCRdb holds only in-frame clones, not every one. Of millions of clones in the sample, about 93% were seen once. Specimen: naive CD8+ T cells from PBMCs. The origin of the receptors is a man between 18 and 35 years old in good health. Some clones in this sample may be carry-over from other donors' samples.

The CDR3 DNA follows: TGTGCCAGCAGCTACAGGGGCGGCAATCAGCCCCAGCATTTT. This gives the protein CASSYRGGNQPQHF. The rearrangement links TRBV5-6 to TRBJ1-5; 7 nucleotides match TRBD1. The CDR3 loop spans 14 amino acids. From germline, CDR1 is SGHDT and CDR2 YYEEEE. V trimming: 3 bases; J trimming: 2 bases; junction bases outside the gene matches: 2.

The rearrangement uses TRBV19 and TRBJ2-1; D may be TRBD1 (5 bases). The length of the CDR3 is 13 residues. Per germline, CDR1 LNHDA and CDR2 SQIVND (reference sequence). V was cut by 7 bases and J by 7 bases, with 14 bases left in between. CDR3: CASTILGANEQFF. The DNA of the CDR3 is TGTGCCAGTACTATCCTAGGGGCTAATGAGCAGTTCTTC.

The chain is built from TRBV6-4 and TRBJ2-1, with unresolved D. Trimming took off 2 bases at V and 0 bases at J, with 17 bases between the two ends. The CDR3 consists of 18 residues. Germline V gives CDR1 MRHNA, CDR2 SNTAGT. In DNA form, the CDR3 reads TGTGCCAGCAGTGACAAATTTTTTTCTCGGAGCTCCTACAATGAGCAGTTCTTC. Its translation: CASSDKFFSRSSYNEQFF.

Details on this clone: This sample includes further DNA sequences coding for the same CDR3. The CDR3 protein is CASSVGGRAYEQYF. The DNA of the CDR3 is TGTGCCAGCAGCGTCGGCGGGAGGGCCTACGAGCAGTACTTC. The rearrangement uses TRBV9 and TRBJ2-7; TRBD2 aligns across 9 bases. Germline trimming cut 2 bases from V and 2 bases from J; bases unmatched to any gene: 2. This CDR3 comprises 14 residues. CDR1 is SGDLS, CDR2 YYNGEE, per germline.

The chain is built from TRBV5-6 and TRBJ2-7, with 7 bases that match TRBD2. The CDR3 totals 15 residues. J lost 1 base, V lost 2 bases, and 6 bases had no gene match. Germline V gene lookup returns CDR1 SGHDT and CDR2 YYEEEE. The CDR3: CASSFLAAPSYEQYF. CDR3 coding DNA: TGTGCCAGCAGCTTTCTAGCGGCTCCTTCCTACGAGCAGTACTTC.

The chain combines TRBV19 with TRBJ2-1; D is undetermined. Trimming left V 1 base short and J 8 bases short, with 12 bases between. Germline V gene sequence: CDR1 LNHDA, CDR2 SQIVND (reference sequence). This CDR3 has 14 amino acids. CDR3 sequence: CASSIVILHDEQFF. CDR3 coding DNA: TGTGCCAGTAGTATAGTCATCCTCCACGATGAGCAGTTCTTC. The entire variable domain, with the rest obtained from reference TRBV19 and TRBJ2-1, is as follows: DGGITQSPKYLFRKEGQNVTLSCEQNLNHDAMYWYRQDPGQGLRLIYYSQIVNDFQKGDIAEGYSVSREKKESFPLTVTSAQKNPTAFYLCASSIVILHDEQFFGPGTRLTVL.

In its sample, this clone was seen once. The J gene is TRBJ1-2, the V gene TRBV7-3; D may be TRBD1 (6 bases). Germline V gene sequence: CDR1 SGHTA, CDR2 FQGTGA. The CDR3 spans 15 residues. V was trimmed by 4 bases and J by 0 bases, leaving 12 bases between them. The CDR3 DNA sequence: TGTGCCAGCAGCTCCTGGGACATAGCTAACTATGGCTACACCTTC. This sequence encodes CASSSWDIANYGYTF.